The T cell receptor beta chain described here comes from a study of blood T cell repertoires in COVID-19. Study overall: Italy, Spain and the United States were the sources of the convalescent and acute COVID-19 samples. PBMCs, B-cell-depleted T cells, or T cells provided the cDNA or gDNA that made up the material.

Notes on this clone: The junction departs from the called germline gene at one end, perhaps through a read error.

This table comes from immunoSEQ multiplex PCR, and its TCRdb copy is limited to in-frame clones, with some not included. The table shows hundreds of thousands of clones, with 85% occurring only once. Germline-derived CDR1 and CDR2 are LNHDA and SQIVND (reference sequence). This CDR3 has 13 residues. This receptor was identified in a human donor in a cohort sampled during active COVID-19. Sequenced input: peripheral blood. The V and J genes are TRBV19 and TRBJ1-1; D is undetermined. The CDR3 DNA follows: TGTGCCAGTAGGATAGACCGGAACACTGAAGCTTTCTTT. Its translation is CASRIDRNTEAFF.